A single T cell receptor beta chain is shown here with its context. These data come from a study of blood T cell repertoires in COVID-19. Whole-study context: From the United States, Italy and Spain came samples of acute and convalescent COVID-19. PBMCs, B-cell-depleted T cells, or T cells were the source of the cDNA or gDNA that made up the material.

In the source study's methods: Reference gene primers were amplified, and this amplification served to estimate nucleated cell counts. TCRdb keeps only in-frame clones here, not all; method: immunoSEQ multiplex PCR. The V and J calls and clone size are taken from that table; D and trimming were inferred from the DNA. Of some 160,000 clones in the sample, roughly 80% were seen once. CDR1 and CDR2 (germline): SGHTA, FQGNSA. V lost 7 bases and J lost 0, with 12 bases in between. The CDR3 is 15 amino acids. V usage is TRBV7-2 and J usage is TRBJ2-2; D may be TRBD1 (6 bases). The clonotype comes from a man aged 65 to 85 with active or convalescent COVID-19. Sequencing input: peripheral blood. CDR3 loop: CASTPGTSNTGELFF. CDR3 in DNA: TGTGCCAGCACTCCCGGGACATCGAACACCGGGGAGCTGTTTTTT.